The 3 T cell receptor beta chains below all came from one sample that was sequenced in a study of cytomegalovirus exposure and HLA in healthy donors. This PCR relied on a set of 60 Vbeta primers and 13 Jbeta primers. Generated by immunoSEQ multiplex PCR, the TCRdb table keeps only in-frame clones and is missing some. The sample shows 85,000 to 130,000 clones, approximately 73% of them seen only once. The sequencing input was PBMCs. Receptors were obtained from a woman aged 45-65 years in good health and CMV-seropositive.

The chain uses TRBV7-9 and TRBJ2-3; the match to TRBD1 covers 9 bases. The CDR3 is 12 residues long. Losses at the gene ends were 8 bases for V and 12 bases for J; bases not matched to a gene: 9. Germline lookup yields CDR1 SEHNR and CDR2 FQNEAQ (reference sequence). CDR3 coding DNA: TGTGCCAGCGAGCCAGACAGGGGGAATCAGTATTTT. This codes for CASEPDRGNQYF.

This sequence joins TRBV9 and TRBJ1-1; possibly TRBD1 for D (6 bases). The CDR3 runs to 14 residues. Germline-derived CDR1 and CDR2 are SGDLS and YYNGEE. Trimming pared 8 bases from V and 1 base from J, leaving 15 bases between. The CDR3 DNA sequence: TGTGCCAGTCGGGACACCTCTTCGAACACTGAAGCTTTCTTT. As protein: CASRDTSSNTEAFF.

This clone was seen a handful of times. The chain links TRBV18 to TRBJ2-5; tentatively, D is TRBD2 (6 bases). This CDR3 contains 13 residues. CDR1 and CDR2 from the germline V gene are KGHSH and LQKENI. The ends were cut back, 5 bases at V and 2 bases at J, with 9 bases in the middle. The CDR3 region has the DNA TGTGCCAGCTCATCTGGACTACAAGAGACCCAGTACTTC. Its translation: CASSSGLQETQYF. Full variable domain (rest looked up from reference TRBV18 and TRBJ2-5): NAGVMQNPRHLVRRRGQEARLRCSPMKGHSHVYWYRQLPEEGLKFMVYLQKENIIDESGMPKERFSAEFPKEGPSILRIQQVVRGDSAAYFCASSSGLQETQYFGPGTRLLVL.